The T cell receptor (beta chain) described here comes from a study of blood T cell repertoires in COVID-19. Study at large: From T cells, B-cell-depleted T cells, or PBMCs came the material, which was cDNA or gDNA.

Clones were sequenced by immunoSEQ multiplex PCR, and TCRdb holds only the in-frame ones, with some missing. The sample yields about 240,000 clones, about nine tenths seen once. The V gene's germline CDR1 is MNHEY and CDR2 SVGAGI. Trimming cost V 8 bases and J 1 base, with 16 bases left between them. This CDR3 contains 15 residues. This clone appeared a single time. Membership in each cohort depended on participant-reported clinical history. Specimen: PBMCs or T cells enriched from blood (not recorded which). This sequence was found in a young woman with acute COVID-19. The chain is built from TRBV6-5 and TRBJ2-3, with a weak D call TRBD1 (7 bases). Here the CDR3 reads CASGRRTGGTDTQYF. The CDR3 DNA is TGTGCCAGCGGGAGGCGGACAGGAGGCACAGATACGCAGTATTTT.